The T cell receptor beta chain under discussion was sequenced for a study of blood T cell repertoires in COVID-19. Clones were sequenced by immunoSEQ multiplex PCR, and TCRdb holds only the in-frame ones, with some missing. The table lists around 290,000 clones, approximately 88% of them singletons. In its sample, this clone was seen once. This clonotype was obtained from a woman in her twenties or thirties who had recovered from COVID-19. The sequenced sample consisted of PBMCs or T cells enriched from blood (not recorded which).

The CDR3 DNA follows: TGTGCCAGCAGTCTTAGGACAGGGGGAAAGACTGAAGCTTTCTTT. Its protein product is CASSLRTGGKTEAFF. The chain has TRBV14 and TRBJ1-1; 10 bases fit TRBD1. The CDR3 extends over 15 amino acids. V gave up 6 bases and J gave up 5 bases; unmatched junction bases: 9. Germline V gene lookup returns CDR1 SGHDN and CDR2 FVKESK.